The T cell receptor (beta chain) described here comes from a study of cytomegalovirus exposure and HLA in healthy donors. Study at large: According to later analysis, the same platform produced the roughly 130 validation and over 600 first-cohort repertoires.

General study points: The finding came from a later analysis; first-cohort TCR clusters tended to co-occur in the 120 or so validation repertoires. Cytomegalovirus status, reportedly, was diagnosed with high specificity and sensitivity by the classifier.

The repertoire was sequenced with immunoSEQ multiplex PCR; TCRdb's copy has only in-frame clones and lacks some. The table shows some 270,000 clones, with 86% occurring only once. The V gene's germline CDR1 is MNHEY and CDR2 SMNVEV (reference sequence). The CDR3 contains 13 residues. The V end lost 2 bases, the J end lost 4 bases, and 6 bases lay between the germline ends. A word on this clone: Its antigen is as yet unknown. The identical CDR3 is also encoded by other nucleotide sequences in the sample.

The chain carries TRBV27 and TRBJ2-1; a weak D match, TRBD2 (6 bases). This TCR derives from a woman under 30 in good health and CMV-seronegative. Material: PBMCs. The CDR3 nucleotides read TGTGCCAGCAGTTTAGGACTATACAATGAGCAGTTCTTC. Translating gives CASSLGLYNEQFF.